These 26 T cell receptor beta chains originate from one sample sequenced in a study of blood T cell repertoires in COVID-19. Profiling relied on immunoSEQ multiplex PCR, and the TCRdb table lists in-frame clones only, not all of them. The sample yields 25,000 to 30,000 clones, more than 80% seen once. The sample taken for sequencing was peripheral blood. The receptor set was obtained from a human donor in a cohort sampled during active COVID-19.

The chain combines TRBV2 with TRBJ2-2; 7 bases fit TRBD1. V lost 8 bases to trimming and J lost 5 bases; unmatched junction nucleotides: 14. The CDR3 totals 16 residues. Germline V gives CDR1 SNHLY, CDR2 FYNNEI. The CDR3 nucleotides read TGTGCCAGCCGCAAGGGGACAGAGCGTACAACCGGGGAGCTGTTTTTT. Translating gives CASRKGTERTTGELFF.

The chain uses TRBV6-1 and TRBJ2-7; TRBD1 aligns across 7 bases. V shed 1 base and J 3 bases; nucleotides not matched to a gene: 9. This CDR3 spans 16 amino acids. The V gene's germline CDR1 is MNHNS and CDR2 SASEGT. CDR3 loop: CASSEGRWDSNYEQYF. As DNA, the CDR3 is TGTGCCAGCAGTGAAGGAAGGTGGGACAGTAACTACGAGCAGTACTTC.

The chain's CDR3 is CASRGGFDTGELFF. The CDR3 coding sequence is TGTGCCAGCAGGGGGGGTTTCGACACCGGGGAGCTGTTTTTT. V usage is TRBV6-5 and J usage is TRBJ2-2; a possible D gene is TRBD2 (6 bases). Germline-derived CDR1 and CDR2 are MNHEY and SVGAGI. The ends were cut back, 6 bases at V and 3 bases at J, with 11 bases in the middle. CDR3 length equals 14 residues.

This CDR3 reads CASSNTGQGNYGYTF. The CDR3 region has the DNA TGTGCCAGTAGTAACACGGGACAGGGGAACTATGGCTACACCTTC. J is TRBJ1-2 and V is TRBV19, with 10 bases lining up with TRBD1. This CDR3 region has 15 residues. Per germline, CDR1 LNHDA and CDR2 SQIVND (reference sequence). The J segment lost 2 bases and the V segment lost 4 bases, leaving 4 bases of the junction unmatched.

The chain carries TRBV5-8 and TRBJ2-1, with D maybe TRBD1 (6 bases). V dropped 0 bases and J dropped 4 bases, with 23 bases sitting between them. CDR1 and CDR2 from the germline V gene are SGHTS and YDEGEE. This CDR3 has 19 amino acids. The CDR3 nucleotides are TGTGCCAGCAGCTTGGTGGGGGCCAGGGGCGATTTCGGATACAATGAGCAGTTCTTC. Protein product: CASSLVGARGDFGYNEQFF.

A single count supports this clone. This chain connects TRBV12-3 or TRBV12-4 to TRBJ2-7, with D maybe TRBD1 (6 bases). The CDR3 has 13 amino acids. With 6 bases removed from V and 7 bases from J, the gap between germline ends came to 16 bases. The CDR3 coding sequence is TGTGCCAGCAGCCCCCCGGTGCAGGGGGAGCAGTACTTC. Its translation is CASSPPVQGEQYF.

The CDR3 DNA reads as TGTGCCAGCAAAGATCAAGGAGAAGGAGTTAACTATGGCTACACCTTC. This gives the protein CASKDQGEGVNYGYTF. The V and J genes are TRBV28 and TRBJ1-2; no reliable D call. This CDR3 spans 16 amino acids. V was cut by 7 bases and J by 1 base, with 19 bases left in between. Germline loops: CDR1 MDHEN, CDR2 SYDVKM.

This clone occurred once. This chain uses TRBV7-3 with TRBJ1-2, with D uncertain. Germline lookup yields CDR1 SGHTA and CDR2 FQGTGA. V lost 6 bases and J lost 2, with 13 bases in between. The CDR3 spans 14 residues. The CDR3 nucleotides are TGTGCCAGCAGTCCCGCAGCGGGGAACTATGGCTACACCTTC. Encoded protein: CASSPAAGNYGYTF.

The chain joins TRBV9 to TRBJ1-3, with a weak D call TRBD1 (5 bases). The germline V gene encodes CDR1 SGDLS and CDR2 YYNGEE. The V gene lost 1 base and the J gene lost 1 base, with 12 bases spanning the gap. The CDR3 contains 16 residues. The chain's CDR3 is CASSVRQGGSGNTIYF. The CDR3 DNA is TGTGCCAGCAGCGTACGGCAGGGTGGATCTGGAAACACCATATATTTT.

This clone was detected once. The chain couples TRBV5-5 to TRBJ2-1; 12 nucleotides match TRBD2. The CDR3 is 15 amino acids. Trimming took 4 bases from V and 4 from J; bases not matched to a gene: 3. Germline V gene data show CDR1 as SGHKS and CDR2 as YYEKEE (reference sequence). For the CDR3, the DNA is TGTGCCAGCAGCACTAGCGGGGGGCCATACAATGAGCAGTTCTTC. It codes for CASSTSGGPYNEQFF.

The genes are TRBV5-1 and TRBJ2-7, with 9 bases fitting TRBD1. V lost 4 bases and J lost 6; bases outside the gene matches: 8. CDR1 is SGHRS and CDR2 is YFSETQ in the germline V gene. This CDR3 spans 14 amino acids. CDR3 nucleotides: TGCGCCAGCAGCGAACCGGGACAGGGAGTCGAGCAGTACTTC. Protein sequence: CASSEPGQGVEQYF.

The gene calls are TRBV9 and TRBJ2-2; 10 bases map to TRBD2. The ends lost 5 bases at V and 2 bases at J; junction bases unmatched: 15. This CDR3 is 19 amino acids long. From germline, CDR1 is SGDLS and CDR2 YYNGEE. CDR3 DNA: TGTGCCAGCAGTGGACCGAGGGTTAGCGGGGGGCTAAACACCGGGGAGCTGTTTTTT. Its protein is CASSGPRVSGGLNTGELFF.

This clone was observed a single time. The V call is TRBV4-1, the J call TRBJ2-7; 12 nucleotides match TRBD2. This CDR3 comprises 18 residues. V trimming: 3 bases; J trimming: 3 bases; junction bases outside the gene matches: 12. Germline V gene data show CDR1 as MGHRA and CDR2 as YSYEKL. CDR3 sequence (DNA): TGCGCCAGCAGCCACTCTACTAGCGGGGGGCCAATGAACTACGAGCAGTACTTC. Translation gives CASSHSTSGGPMNYEQYF.

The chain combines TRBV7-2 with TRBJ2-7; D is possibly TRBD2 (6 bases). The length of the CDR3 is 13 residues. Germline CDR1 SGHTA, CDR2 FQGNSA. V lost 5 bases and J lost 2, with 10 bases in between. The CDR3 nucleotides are TGTGCCAGCAGCGTATGGGGGGCCTACGAGCAGTACTTC. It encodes CASSVWGAYEQYF.

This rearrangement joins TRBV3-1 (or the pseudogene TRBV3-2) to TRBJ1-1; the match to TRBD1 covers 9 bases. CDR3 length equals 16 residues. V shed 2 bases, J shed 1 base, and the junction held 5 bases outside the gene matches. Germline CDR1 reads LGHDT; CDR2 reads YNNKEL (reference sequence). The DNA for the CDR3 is TGTGCCAGCAGCCAATGGGACAGGGAGCCGAACACTGAAGCTTTCTTT. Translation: CASSQWDREPNTEAFF.

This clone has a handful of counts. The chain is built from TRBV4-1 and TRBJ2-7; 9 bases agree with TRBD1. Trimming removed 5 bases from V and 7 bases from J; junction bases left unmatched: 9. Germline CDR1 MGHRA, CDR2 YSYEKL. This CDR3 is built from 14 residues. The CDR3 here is CASSFDRGVREQYF. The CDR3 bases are TGCGCCAGCAGCTTTGACAGGGGGGTAAGAGAGCAGTACTTC.

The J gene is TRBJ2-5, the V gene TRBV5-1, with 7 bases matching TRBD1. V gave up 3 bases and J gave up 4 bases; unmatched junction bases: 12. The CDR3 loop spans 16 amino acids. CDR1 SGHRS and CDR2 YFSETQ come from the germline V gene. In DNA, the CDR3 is TGCGCCAGCAGCTACAACCCGACAGGGCGGGCAGAGACCCAGTACTTC. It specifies CASSYNPTGRAETQYF. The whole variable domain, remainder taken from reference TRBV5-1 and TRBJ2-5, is KAGVTQTPRYLIKTRGQQVTLSCSPISGHRSVSWYQQTPGQGLQFLFEYFSETQRNKGNFPGRFSGRQFSNSRSEMNVSTLELGDSALYLCASSYNPTGRAETQYFGPGTRLLVL.

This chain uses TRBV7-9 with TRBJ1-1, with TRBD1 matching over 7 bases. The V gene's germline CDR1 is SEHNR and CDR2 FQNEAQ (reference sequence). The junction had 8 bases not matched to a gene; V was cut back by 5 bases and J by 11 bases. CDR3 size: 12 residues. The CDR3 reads CASSPGTVNAFF. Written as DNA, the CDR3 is TGTGCCAGCAGCCCCGGGACAGTAAATGCTTTCTTT.

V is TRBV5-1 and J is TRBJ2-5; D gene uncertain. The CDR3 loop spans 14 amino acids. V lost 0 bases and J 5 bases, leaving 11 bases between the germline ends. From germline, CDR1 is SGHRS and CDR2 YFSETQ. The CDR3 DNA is TGCGCCAGCAGCTTGGCCTTTGCCAGGGAGACCCAGTACTTC. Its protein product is CASSLAFARETQYF.

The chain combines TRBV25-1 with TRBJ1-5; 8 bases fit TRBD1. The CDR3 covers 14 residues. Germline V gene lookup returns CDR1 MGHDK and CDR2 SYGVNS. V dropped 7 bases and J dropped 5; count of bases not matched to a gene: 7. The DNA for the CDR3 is TGTGCCAGCAACCTCCCGACAGGGGATCAGCCCCAGCATTTT. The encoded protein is CASNLPTGDQPQHF.

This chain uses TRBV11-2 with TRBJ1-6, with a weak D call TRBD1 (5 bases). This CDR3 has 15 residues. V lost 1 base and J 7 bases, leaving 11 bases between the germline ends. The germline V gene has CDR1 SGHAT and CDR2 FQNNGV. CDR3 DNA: TGTGCCAGCAGCTTAGCCCCAGGGTTCAATTCACCCCTCCACTTT. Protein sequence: CASSLAPGFNSPLHF.

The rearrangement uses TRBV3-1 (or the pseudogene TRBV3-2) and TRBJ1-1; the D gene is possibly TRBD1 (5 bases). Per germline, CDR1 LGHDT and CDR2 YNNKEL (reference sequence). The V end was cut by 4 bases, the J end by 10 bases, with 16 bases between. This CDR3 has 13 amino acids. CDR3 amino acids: CASSPPGGSGAFF. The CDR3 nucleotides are TGTGCCAGCAGCCCCCCGGGGGGATCGGGAGCTTTCTTT.

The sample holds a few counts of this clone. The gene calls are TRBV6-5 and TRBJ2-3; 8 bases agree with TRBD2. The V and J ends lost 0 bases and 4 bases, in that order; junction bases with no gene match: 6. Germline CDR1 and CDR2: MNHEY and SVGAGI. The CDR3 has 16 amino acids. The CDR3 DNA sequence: TGTGCCAGCAGTTACTCCGGACTAGCAGCGTCAGATACGCAGTATTTT. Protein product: CASSYSGLAASDTQYF.

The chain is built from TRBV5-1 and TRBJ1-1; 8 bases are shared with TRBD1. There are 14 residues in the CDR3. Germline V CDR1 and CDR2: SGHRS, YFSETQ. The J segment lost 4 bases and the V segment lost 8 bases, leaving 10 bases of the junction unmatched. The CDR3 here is CASLTGGGSTEAFF. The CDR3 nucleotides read TGCGCCAGTTTAACAGGGGGAGGTAGCACTGAAGCTTTCTTT.

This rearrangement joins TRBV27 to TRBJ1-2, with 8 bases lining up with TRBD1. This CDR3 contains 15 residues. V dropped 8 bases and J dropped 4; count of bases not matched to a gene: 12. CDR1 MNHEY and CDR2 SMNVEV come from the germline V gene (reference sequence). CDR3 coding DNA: TGTGCCAGCGCCCGGACAGGGTACTTGGGCTATGGCTACACCTTC. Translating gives CASARTGYLGYGYTF.

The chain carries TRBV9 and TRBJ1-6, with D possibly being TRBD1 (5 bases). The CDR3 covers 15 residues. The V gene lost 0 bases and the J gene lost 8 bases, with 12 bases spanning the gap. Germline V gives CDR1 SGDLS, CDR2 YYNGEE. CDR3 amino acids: CASSVDAGGYSPLHF. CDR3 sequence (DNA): TGTGCCAGCAGCGTAGACGCGGGGGGATATTCACCCCTCCACTTT.